This T cell receptor beta chain comes out of a study of blood T cell repertoires in COVID-19. Whole-study context: Samples of COVID-19 (acute and convalescent) were obtained from the United States, Italy and Spain. PBMCs, B-cell-depleted T cells, or T cells were the source of the cDNA or gDNA that made up the material.

Study processing details: It was from reference gene primer amplification that nucleated cell counts were estimated. TCRdb's copy holds only in-frame clones and misses some; the assay was immunoSEQ multiplex PCR. V and J calls and clone size are those listed in that table; D and trimming were worked out from the DNA. The repertoire includes roughly 200,000 clones, 88% of them detected once, and under 2% sits in the top ten. CDR3 size: 16 residues. Trimming removed 1 base from V and 0 bases from J, with 10 bases in between. From germline, CDR1 is SGHTA and CDR2 FQGNSA. The sequence derives from a man aged 70 or older with acute or convalescent COVID-19. The chain combines TRBV7-2 with TRBJ1-5; D call uncertain. The material sequenced was peripheral blood. CDR3 loop: CASSLVGQISNQPQHF. Here the CDR3 DNA reads TGTGCCAGCAGCTTAGTGGGCCAGATTAGCAATCAGCCCCAGCATTTT.